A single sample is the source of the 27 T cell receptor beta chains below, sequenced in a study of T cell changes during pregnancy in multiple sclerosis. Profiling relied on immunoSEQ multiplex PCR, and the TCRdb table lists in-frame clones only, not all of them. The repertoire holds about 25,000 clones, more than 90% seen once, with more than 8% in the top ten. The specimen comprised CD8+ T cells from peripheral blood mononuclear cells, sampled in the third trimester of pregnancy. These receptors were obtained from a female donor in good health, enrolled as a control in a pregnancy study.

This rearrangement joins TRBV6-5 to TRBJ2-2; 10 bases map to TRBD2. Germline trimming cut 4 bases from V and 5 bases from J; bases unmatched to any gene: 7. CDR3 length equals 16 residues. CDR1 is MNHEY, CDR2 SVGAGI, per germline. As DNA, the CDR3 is TGTGCCAGCAGTTCAGCGGGGGGGCCGAGTACCGGGGAGCTGTTTTTT. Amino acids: CASSSAGGPSTGELFF.

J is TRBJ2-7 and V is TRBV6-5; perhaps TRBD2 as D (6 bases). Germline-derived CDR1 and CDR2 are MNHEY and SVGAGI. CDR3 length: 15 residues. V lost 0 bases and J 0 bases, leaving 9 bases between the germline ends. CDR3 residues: CASSYSSSGSYEQYF. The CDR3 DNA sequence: TGTGCCAGCAGTTACTCGAGTAGCGGCTCCTACGAGCAGTACTTC.

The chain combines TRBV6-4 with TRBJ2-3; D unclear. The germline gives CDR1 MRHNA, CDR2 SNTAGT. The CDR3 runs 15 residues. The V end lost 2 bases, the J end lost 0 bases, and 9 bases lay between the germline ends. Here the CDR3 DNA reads TGTGCCAGCAGTGACACCGATACTAGCACAGATACGCAGTATTTT. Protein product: CASSDTDTSTDTQYF.

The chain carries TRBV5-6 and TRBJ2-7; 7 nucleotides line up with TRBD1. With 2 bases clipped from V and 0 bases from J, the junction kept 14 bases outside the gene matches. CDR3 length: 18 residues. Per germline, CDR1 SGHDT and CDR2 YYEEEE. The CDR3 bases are TGTGCCAGCAGCTTCACTACAGGGGTCGCCCTCAGCTCCTACGAGCAGTACTTC. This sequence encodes CASSFTTGVALSSYEQYF.

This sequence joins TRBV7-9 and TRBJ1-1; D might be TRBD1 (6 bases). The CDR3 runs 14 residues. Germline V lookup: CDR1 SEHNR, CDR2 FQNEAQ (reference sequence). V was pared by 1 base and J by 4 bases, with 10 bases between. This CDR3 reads CASSLVTGRTEAFF. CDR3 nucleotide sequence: TGTGCCAGCAGCTTAGTTACAGGGCGCACTGAAGCTTTCTTT.

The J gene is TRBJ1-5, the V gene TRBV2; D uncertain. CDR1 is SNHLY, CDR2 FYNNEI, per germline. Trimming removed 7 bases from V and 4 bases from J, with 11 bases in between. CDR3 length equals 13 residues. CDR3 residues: CASKEDTNQPQHF. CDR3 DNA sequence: TGTGCCAGCAAAGAGGATACTAATCAGCCCCAGCATTTT.

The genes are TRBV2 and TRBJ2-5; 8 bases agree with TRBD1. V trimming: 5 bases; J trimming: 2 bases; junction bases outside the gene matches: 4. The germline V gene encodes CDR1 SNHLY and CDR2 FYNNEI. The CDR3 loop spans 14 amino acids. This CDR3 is CASSRRDRQETQYF. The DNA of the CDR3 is TGTGCCAGCAGTCGCCGGGACAGGCAAGAGACCCAGTACTTC.

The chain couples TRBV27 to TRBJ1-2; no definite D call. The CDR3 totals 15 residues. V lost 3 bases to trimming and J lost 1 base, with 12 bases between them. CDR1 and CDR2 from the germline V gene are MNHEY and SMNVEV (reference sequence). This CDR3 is CASSFGRAYNYGYTF. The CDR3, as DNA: TGTGCCAGCAGTTTCGGGAGGGCCTATAACTATGGCTACACCTTC.

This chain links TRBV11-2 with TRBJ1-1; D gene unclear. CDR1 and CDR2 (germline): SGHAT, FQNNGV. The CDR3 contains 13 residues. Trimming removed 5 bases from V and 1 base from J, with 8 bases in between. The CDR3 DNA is TGTGCCAGCAGCCTCCGGGGGAACACTGAAGCTTTCTTT. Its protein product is CASSLRGNTEAFF.

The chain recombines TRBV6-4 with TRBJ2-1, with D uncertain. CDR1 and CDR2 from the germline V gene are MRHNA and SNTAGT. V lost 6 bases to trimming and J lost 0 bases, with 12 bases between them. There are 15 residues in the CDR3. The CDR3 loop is CASSPDSSSYNEQFF. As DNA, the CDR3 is TGTGCCAGCAGCCCCGACTCGAGCTCCTACAATGAGCAGTTCTTC.

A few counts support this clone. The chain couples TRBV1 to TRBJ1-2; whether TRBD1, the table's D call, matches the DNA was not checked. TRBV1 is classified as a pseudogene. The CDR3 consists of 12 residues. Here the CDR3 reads CTSSQAFYGYTF. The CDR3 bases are TGCACCAGCAGCCAAGCATTCTATGGCTACACCTTC.

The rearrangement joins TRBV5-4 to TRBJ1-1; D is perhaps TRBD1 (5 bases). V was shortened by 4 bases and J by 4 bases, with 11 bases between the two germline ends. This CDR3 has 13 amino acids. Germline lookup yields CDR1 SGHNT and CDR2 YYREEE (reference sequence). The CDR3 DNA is TGTGCCAGCAGCCGACAGTTGGGCACTGAAGCTTTCTTT. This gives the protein CASSRQLGTEAFF.

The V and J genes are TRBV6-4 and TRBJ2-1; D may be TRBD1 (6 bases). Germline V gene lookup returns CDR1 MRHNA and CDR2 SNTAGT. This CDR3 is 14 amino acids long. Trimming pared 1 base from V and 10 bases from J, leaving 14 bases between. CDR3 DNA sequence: TGTGCCAGCAGTGACTACGTGACAGGTAACGAGCAGTTCTTC. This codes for CASSDYVTGNEQFF.

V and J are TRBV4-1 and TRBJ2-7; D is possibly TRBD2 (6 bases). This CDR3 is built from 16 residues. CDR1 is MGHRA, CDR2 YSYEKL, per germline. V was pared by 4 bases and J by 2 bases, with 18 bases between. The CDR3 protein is CASSLAAGRETYEQYF. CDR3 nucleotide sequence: TGCGCCAGCAGCCTGGCGGCGGGGCGGGAAACCTACGAGCAGTACTTC.

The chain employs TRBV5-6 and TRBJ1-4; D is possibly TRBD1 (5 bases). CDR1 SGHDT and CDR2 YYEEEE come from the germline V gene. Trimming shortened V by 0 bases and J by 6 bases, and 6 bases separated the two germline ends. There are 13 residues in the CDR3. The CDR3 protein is CASSLARDEKLFF. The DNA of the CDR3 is TGTGCCAGCAGCTTGGCCAGGGATGAAAAACTGTTTTTT.

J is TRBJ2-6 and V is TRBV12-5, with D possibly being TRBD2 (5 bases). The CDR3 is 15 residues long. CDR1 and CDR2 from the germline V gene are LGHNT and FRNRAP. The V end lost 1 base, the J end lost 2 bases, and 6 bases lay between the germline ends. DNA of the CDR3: TGTGCTAGTGGTTTGGCCGGGGCTGGGGCCAACGTCCTGACTTTC. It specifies CASGLAGAGANVLTF.

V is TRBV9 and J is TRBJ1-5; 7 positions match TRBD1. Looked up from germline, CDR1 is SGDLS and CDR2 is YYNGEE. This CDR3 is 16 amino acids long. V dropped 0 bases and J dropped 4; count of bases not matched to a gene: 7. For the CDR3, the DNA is TGTGCCAGCAGCGTAGGGGCAGGGGGTGGGAATCAGCCCCAGCATTTT. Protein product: CASSVGAGGGNQPQHF.

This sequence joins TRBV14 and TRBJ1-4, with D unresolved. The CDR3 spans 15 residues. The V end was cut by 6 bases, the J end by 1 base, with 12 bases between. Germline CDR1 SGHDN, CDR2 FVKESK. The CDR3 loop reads CASSPWSGTNEKLFF. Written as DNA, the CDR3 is TGTGCCAGCAGTCCCTGGTCCGGAACTAATGAAAAACTGTTTTTT.

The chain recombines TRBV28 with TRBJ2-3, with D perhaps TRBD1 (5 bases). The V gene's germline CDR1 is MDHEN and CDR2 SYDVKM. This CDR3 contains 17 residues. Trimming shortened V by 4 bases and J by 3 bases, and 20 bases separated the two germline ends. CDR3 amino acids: CASSSRVRATGTDTQYF. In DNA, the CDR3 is TGTGCCAGCAGTTCCAGGGTTAGAGCCACTGGGACAGATACGCAGTATTTT.

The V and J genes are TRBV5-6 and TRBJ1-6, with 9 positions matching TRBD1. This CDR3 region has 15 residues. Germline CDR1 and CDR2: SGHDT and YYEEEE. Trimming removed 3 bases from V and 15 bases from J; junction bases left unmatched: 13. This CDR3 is CASSWGQGPGWNLHF. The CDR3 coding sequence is TGTGCCAGCAGCTGGGGACAGGGCCCTGGGTGGAACCTCCACTTT. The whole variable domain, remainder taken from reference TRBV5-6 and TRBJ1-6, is DAGVTQSPTHLIKTRGQQVTLRCSPKSGHDTVSWYQQALGQGPQFIFQYYEEEERQRGNFPDRFSGHQFPNYSSELNVNALLLGDSALYLCASSWGQGPGWNLHFGNGTRLTVT.

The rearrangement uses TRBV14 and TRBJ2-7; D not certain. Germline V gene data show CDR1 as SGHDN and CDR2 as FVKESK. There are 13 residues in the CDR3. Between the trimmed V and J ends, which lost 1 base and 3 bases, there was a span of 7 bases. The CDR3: CASSQGLVYEQYF. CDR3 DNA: TGTGCCAGCAGCCAAGGGCTTGTCTACGAGCAGTACTTC. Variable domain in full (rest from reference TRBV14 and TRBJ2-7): EAGVTQFPSHSVIEKGQTVTLRCDPISGHDNLYWYRRVMGKEIKFLLHFVKESKQDESGMPNNRFLAERTGGTYSTLKVQPAELEDSGVYFCASSQGLVYEQYFGPGTRLTVT.

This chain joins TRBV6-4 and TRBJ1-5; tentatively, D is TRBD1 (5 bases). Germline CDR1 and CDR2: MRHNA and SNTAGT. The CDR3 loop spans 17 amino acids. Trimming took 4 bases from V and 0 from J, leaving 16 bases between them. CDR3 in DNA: TGTGCCAGCAGTGGGCCGACAGACGCAAATAGCAATCAGCCCCAGCATTTT. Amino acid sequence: CASSGPTDANSNQPQHF.

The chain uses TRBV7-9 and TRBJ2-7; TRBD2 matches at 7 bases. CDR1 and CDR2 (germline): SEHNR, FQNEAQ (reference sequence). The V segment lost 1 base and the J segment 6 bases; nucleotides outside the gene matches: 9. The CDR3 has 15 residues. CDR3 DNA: TGTGCCAGCAGCTTAGAAGGCGGGAGTTTGGGCGAGCAGTACTTC. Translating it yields CASSLEGGSLGEQYF.

CDR3: CASSSGPGGLELTYEQYF. CDR3 DNA sequence: TGTGCCAGCAGCTCAGGCCCGGGGGGCCTTGAGCTGACCTACGAGCAGTACTTC. The chain joins TRBV5-6 to TRBJ2-7; TRBD2 is a possible D gene (7 bases). Germline values: CDR1 SGHDT, CDR2 YYEEEE. V shed 3 bases and J shed 2 bases, with 24 bases lying between them. The CDR3 has 18 residues.

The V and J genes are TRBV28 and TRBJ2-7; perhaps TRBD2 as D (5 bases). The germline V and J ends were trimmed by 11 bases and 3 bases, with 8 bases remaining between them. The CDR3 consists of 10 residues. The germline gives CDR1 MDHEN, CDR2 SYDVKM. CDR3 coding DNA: TGTGCCGCCGGGAACTACGAGCAGTACTTC. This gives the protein CAAGNYEQYF.

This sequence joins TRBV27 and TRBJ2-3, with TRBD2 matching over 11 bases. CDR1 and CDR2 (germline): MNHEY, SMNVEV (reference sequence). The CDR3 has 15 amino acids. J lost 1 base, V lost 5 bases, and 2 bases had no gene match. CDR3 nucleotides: TGTGCCAGCAGTCCGGGACTAGCGGGCACAGATACGCAGTATTTT. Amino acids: CASSPGLAGTDTQYF.

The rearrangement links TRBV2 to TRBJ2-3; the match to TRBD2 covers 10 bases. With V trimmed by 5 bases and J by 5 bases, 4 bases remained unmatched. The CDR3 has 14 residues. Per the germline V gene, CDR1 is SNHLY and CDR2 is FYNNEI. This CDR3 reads CASSIAGGKDTQYF. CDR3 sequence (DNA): TGTGCCAGCAGTATAGCGGGGGGCAAAGATACGCAGTATTTT.